The 16 T cell receptor beta chains given below trace back to one sample, sequenced in a study of CD8 T cells in ankylosing spondylitis. Each CDR3 protein is one row after TCRdb ran MiXCR on the 5' RACE reads. The sample records under 300,000 distinct CDR3 sequences, roughly a tenth being singletons. The sample taken for sequencing was blood, either unsorted or a sorted T cell fraction (not recorded which). The receptors stem from a male donor with ankylosing spondylitis or in good health (not recorded which).

This clonotype was observed many times. This chain connects TRBV20-1 to TRBJ2-3; 11 bases are shared with TRBD2. Per germline, CDR1 DFQATT and CDR2 SNEGSKA (reference sequence). The CDR3 covers 16 residues. V lost 0 bases, J lost 5 bases, and 7 bases stayed unmatched. CDR3 protein: CSARDILAGGEDTQYF. In DNA, the CDR3 is TGCAGTGCTAGAGATATCCTAGCGGGAGGAGAAGATACGCAGTATTTT.

This clonotype appeared many times. The chain joins TRBV3-1 to TRBJ2-5; 13 nucleotides match TRBD2. Germline assignment: CDR1 LGHDT and CDR2 YNNKEL (reference sequence). V gave up 1 base and J gave up 5 bases; unmatched junction bases: 4. The CDR3 runs 16 residues. CDR3 DNA: TGTGCCAGCAGCCAAGCGGGACTAGCGGGAACGGAGACCCAGTACTTC. Amino acids: CASSQAGLAGTETQYF.

This clonotype was seen many times. The chain links TRBV4-2 to TRBJ2-2; 9 bases match TRBD1. After removal of 0 bases from V and 4 bases from J, the junction contained 3 bases not matched to a gene. The V gene's germline CDR1 is LGHNA and CDR2 YNFKEQ. The CDR3 runs to 16 residues. The CDR3 DNA reads as TGTGCCAGCAGCCAAGATGGGGGACAGGGCACCGGGGAGCTGTTTTTT. Its protein product is CASSQDGGQGTGELFF.

The chain links TRBV7-2 to TRBJ2-6; perhaps TRBD1 as D (6 bases). The V end was cut by 3 bases, the J end by 0 bases, with 12 bases between. CDR1 and CDR2 from the germline V gene are SGHTA and FQGNSA. This CDR3 has 17 amino acids. The CDR3 DNA sequence: TGTGCCAGCAGCTTGGGGGCCGGAACCTCTGGGGCCAACGTCCTGACTTTC. Encoded protein: CASSLGAGTSGANVLTF. Complete variable domain (other parts from reference TRBV7-2 and TRBJ2-6): GAGVSQSPSNKVTEKGKDVELRCDPISGHTALYWYRQSLGQGLEFLIYFQGNSAPDKSGLPSDRFSAERTGGSVSTLTIQRTQQEDSAVYLCASSLGAGTSGANVLTFGAGSRLTVL.

There are many counts of this clonotype. The DNA for the CDR3 is TGTGCCAGCAGCGGTAGCGGGGTATACACAGATACGCAGTATTTT. Protein sequence: CASSGSGVYTDTQYF. This chain links TRBV5-6 with TRBJ2-3; 8 bases agree with TRBD2. The germline CDR1 and CDR2 sequences are SGHDT and YYEEEE. The CDR3 extends over 15 amino acids. J was trimmed by 2 bases and V by 4 bases; bases with no gene match: 6.

This clonotype was observed a few times. V is TRBV7-9 and J is TRBJ2-7; 9 nucleotides match TRBD1. Germline loops: CDR1 SEHNR, CDR2 FQNEAQ (reference sequence). The CDR3 loop spans 14 amino acids. Losses at the gene ends were 6 bases for V and 0 bases for J; bases not matched to a gene: 3. CDR3 nucleotides: TGTGCCAGCAGGAGGACAGGGGACTCCTACGAGCAGTACTTC. Protein product: CASRRTGDSYEQYF.

This clonotype was seen ten or more times. This sequence joins TRBV18 and TRBJ2-3; no definite D call. The V and J ends lost 6 bases and 0 bases respectively, with 16 bases between them. This CDR3 is built from 16 residues. In germline, CDR1 is KGHSH, CDR2 LQKENI. The CDR3 nucleotides are TGTGCCAGCTCGTCTACTCAGGAGACCAGCACAGATACGCAGTATTTT. Its translation: CASSSTQETSTDTQYF.

The V call is TRBV6-2 or TRBV6-3, the J call TRBJ1-4; no clear D. CDR1 MNHEY and CDR2 SVGEGT come from the germline V gene. V lost 2 bases, J lost 7 bases, and 17 bases lay in between. This CDR3 spans 16 amino acids. The CDR3 here is CASSYLRGFRSEKLFF. The CDR3 bases are TGTGCCAGCAGTTACCTCAGAGGTTTTCGGAGTGAAAAACTGTTTTTT.

This clonotype has ten or more counts. V usage is TRBV29-1 and J usage is TRBJ2-3; D not resolved. V was cut by 6 bases and J by 5 bases, with 18 bases left in between. The CDR3 covers 14 residues. The V gene's germline CDR1 is SQVTM and CDR2 ANQGSEA. CDR3 nucleotide sequence: TGCAGCGTCCTGTTAGGTGGGTCGGGAGATACGCAGTATTTT. Translated, it gives CSVLLGGSGDTQYF.

Worth noting for this clonotype: A much bigger clone sits one base away, suggesting this may be a read error. The genes are TRBV4-2 and TRBJ2-7; D may match TRBD1 or TRBD2 (5 bases each). CDR3 length: 15 amino acids. Germline CDR1 reads LGHNA; CDR2 reads YNFKEQ. The V end was cut by 1 base, the J end by 7 bases, with 17 bases between. CDR3 residues: CASSQVGTLNGEQYF. The CDR3 bases are TGTGCCAGCAGCCAAGTGGGGACCCTTAACGGGGAGCAGTACTTC.

This clonotype came up many times. J is TRBJ2-5 and V is TRBV15; the D gene is possibly TRBD2 (5 bases). CDR1 is LNHNV, CDR2 YYDKDF, per germline (reference sequence). CDR3 length: 15 residues. V was pared by 0 bases and J by 4 bases, with 12 bases between. The CDR3 nucleotides are TGTGCCACCAGCAGAGATCAACTAGTCCTAGAGACCCAGTACTTC. It translates to CATSRDQLVLETQYF.

The table lists this clonotype with many counts. V usage is TRBV19 and J usage is TRBJ2-3, with a tentative D call TRBD1 (6 bases). Germline CDR1 is LNHDA and CDR2 is SQIVND (reference sequence). This CDR3 contains 15 residues. Trimming cost V 4 bases and J 2 bases, with 13 bases left between them. CDR3 amino acids: CASSRQGLSTDTQYF. CDR3 DNA: TGTGCCAGTAGTAGGCAGGGGCTCTCCACAGATACGCAGTATTTT.

At least ten counts were recorded for this clonotype. The chain combines TRBV10-3 with TRBJ1-5; D remains unclear. This CDR3 contains 13 residues. CDR1 and CDR2 from the germline V gene are ENHRY and SYGVKD. V was trimmed by 6 bases and J by 9 bases, leaving 15 bases between them. CDR3 nucleotides: TGTGCCATCAGCCCCGCCCCAGCGGGGCCCCAGCATTTT. As protein: CAISPAPAGPQHF.

This clonotype occurred many times. The chain links TRBV20-1 to TRBJ1-2; weak D call: TRBD1 (5 bases). Germline V gene lookup returns CDR1 DFQATT and CDR2 SNEGSKA (reference sequence). The length of the CDR3 is 16 residues. V was shortened by 6 bases and J by 5 bases, with 25 bases between the two germline ends. The CDR3 coding sequence is TGCAGTGCCTTAGGAGACAGCTCTTCTTACCTTTATGGCTACACCTTC. Translated, it gives CSALGDSSSYLYGYTF.

There are many counts of this clonotype. V and J are TRBV6-1 and TRBJ2-7; the match to TRBD1 covers 8 bases. This CDR3 region has 15 residues. CDR1 MNHNS and CDR2 SASEGT come from the germline V gene. With V trimmed by 5 bases and J by 2 bases, 8 bases remained unmatched. In DNA, the CDR3 is TGTGCCAGCAGTCGCCGGGACAGGCAAGCCTACGAGCAGTACTTC. As protein: CASSRRDRQAYEQYF.

In this sample, this clonotype turned up many times. V usage is TRBV20-1 and J usage is TRBJ2-7, with D uncertain. The CDR3 runs to 13 residues. CDR1 is DFQATT, CDR2 SNEGSKA, per germline (reference sequence). Trimming shortened V by 4 bases and J by 0 bases, and 10 bases separated the two germline ends. The CDR3 protein is CSAIARSSYEQYF. Here the CDR3 DNA reads TGCAGTGCTATAGCTAGGAGCTCCTACGAGCAGTACTTC.